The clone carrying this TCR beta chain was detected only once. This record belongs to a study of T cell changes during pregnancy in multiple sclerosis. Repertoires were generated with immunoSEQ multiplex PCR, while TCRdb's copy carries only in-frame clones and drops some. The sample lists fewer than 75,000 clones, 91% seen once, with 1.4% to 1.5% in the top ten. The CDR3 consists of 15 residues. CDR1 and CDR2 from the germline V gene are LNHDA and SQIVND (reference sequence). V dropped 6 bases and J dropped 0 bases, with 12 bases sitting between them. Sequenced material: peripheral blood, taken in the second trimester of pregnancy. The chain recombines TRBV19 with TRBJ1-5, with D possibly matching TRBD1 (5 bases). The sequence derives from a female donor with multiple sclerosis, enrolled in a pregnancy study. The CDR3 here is CASRRGGNSNQPQHF. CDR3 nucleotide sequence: TGTGCCAGTAGGAGGGGAGGAAATAGCAATCAGCCCCAGCATTTT.